These 16 T cell receptor beta chains were sequenced from one sample in a study of Ad26.COV2.S vaccination and SARS-CoV-2 variants. Noted treatment: roughly 20 received Ad26.COV2.S at low or high dose, single or two shots; about 5 received placebo; per-sample allocation not given. Sampling took place 63 days after the first vaccine or placebo injection. Method: immunoSEQ multiplex PCR; TCRdb's copy keeps in-frame clones and lacks some. The sample yields 430,000 or so clones, about 88% seen once. The material was peripheral blood, obtained in a trial of Ad26.COV2.S vaccine versus placebo. The receptor source for this set is a person aged 18-65 years who received the Ad26.COV2.S COVID-19 vaccine or a placebo.

The chain links TRBV2 to TRBJ1-6; D uncertain. The germline CDR1 and CDR2 sequences are SNHLY and FYNNEI. The V end lost 4 bases, the J end lost 5 bases, and 3 bases lay between the germline ends. This CDR3 comprises 12 residues. CDR3 nucleotides: TGTGCCAGCAGTGTGGATAATTCACCCCTCCACTTT. This sequence encodes CASSVDNSPLHF.

CDR3 DNA: TGTGCCAGCAGCTTGGGACAGAACAATGAGCAGTTCTTC. This codes for CASSLGQNNEQFF. The chain employs TRBV7-3 and TRBJ2-1, with 7 bases aligning to TRBD1. Germline-derived CDR1 and CDR2 are SGHTA and FQGTGA. The CDR3 is 13 amino acids. V gave up 3 bases and J gave up 5 bases; unmatched junction bases: 1. Variable domain in full (rest from reference TRBV7-3 and TRBJ2-1): GAGVSQTPSNKVTEKGKYVELRCDPISGHTALYWYRQSLGQGPEFLIYFQGTGAADDSGLPNDRFFAVRPEGSVSTLKIQRTERGDSAVYLCASSLGQNNEQFFGPGTRLTVL.

The chain couples TRBV28 to TRBJ2-5; a weak D match, TRBD2 (7 bases). CDR1 and CDR2 from the germline V gene are MDHEN and SYDVKM. The CDR3 consists of 13 residues. Trimming left V 1 base short and J 9 bases short, with 12 bases between. The CDR3 protein is CASSLSRGGAQYF. The CDR3 DNA is TGTGCCAGCAGTTTATCTAGGGGGGGGGCCCAGTACTTC.

J is TRBJ1-2 and V is TRBV3-1 (or the pseudogene TRBV3-2), with 10 bases lining up with TRBD1. CDR3 length equals 16 residues. V gave up 4 bases and J gave up 5 bases; unmatched junction bases: 10. The germline CDR1 and CDR2 sequences are LGHDT and YNNKEL (reference sequence). The CDR3 is CASSPTGGGGTYGYTF. DNA of the CDR3: TGTGCCAGCAGCCCGACAGGGGGCGGTGGAACTTATGGCTACACCTTC.

There are a few counts of this clone. The rearrangement uses TRBV24-1 and TRBJ1-5; D might be TRBD1 (5 bases). V was clipped by 6 bases and J by 0 bases, with 8 bases between them. There are 14 residues in the CDR3. Germline loops: CDR1 KGHDR, CDR2 SFDVKD. Written as DNA, the CDR3 is TGTGCCACCAGTCTGGGGGATAGCAATCAGCCCCAGCATTTT. Translating gives CATSLGDSNQPQHF.

This chain's CDR3 is CASRTANYGYTF. CDR3 coding DNA: TGCGCCAGCAGGACGGCTAACTATGGCTACACCTTC. V usage is TRBV5-1 and J usage is TRBJ1-2; the D is unclear. Germline values: CDR1 SGHRS, CDR2 YFSETQ. V dropped 5 bases and J dropped 0 bases, with 5 bases sitting between them. This CDR3 comprises 12 residues. Full variable domain (outside the CDR3, taken from reference TRBV5-1 and TRBJ1-2): KAGVTQTPRYLIKTRGQQVTLSCSPISGHRSVSWYQQTPGQGLQFLFEYFSETQRNKGNFPGRFSGRQFSNSRSEMNVSTLELGDSALYLCASRTANYGYTFGSGTRLTVV.

The V call is TRBV20-1, the J call TRBJ2-1; D remains unclear. The CDR3 runs to 13 residues. Trimming cost V 3 bases and J 6 bases, with 12 bases left between them. The germline CDR1 and CDR2 sequences are DFQATT and SNEGSKA (reference sequence). The CDR3 here is CSASVYSGNEQFF. DNA for the CDR3: TGCAGTGCTAGTGTCTATTCTGGCAATGAGCAGTTCTTC.

The chain combines TRBV11-2 with TRBJ1-4; a possible D gene is TRBD1 (5 bases). Germline V gene sequence: CDR1 SGHAT, CDR2 FQNNGV. Deletions cut 5 bases from V and 7 bases from J, with 11 bases between. There are 13 residues in the CDR3. CDR3 sequence reads: CASSRGTAEKLFF. The DNA of the CDR3 is TGTGCCAGCAGCAGGGGAACGGCTGAAAAACTGTTTTTT.

CDR3 DNA sequence: TGTGCCAGCAGCCCCCTGCGGGGGGGCAGGAATGAGCAGTTCTTC. It encodes CASSPLRGGRNEQFF. J is TRBJ2-1 and V is TRBV7-3; 9 bases map to TRBD2. The CDR3 runs to 15 residues. Germline lookup yields CDR1 SGHTA and CDR2 FQGTGA. The J segment lost 7 bases and the V segment lost 5 bases, leaving 9 bases of the junction unmatched.

This clone was seen a single time. V is TRBV4-3 and J is TRBJ2-3, with 8 bases fitting TRBD2. J was trimmed by 3 bases and V by 0 bases; bases with no gene match: 11. From germline, CDR1 is LGHNA and CDR2 YSLEER. The CDR3 contains 18 residues. The CDR3 bases are TGCGCCAGCAGCCAAGACCCCGGGGGGGCCGGTTGGACAGATACGCAGTATTTT. Residues: CASSQDPGGAGWTDTQYF.

The chain is built from TRBV5-6 and TRBJ1-3; D is ambiguous. V lost 0 bases, J lost 3 bases, and 7 bases lay in between. The CDR3 loop spans 14 amino acids. Germline CDR1 is SGHDT and CDR2 is YYEEEE. The CDR3 region is CASSLGQIGNTIYF. In DNA form, the CDR3 reads TGTGCCAGCAGCTTGGGGCAGATTGGAAACACCATATATTTT.

This clone was detected only once. J is TRBJ1-2 and V is TRBV29-1, with D maybe TRBD1 (5 bases). The CDR3 runs 12 residues. Per germline, CDR1 SQVTM and CDR2 ANQGSEA. Trimming cost V 4 bases and J 4 bases, with 10 bases left between them. In nucleotides, the CDR3 is TGCAGCGTTGCAGGGCTCGGCTATGGCTACACCTTC. Translated: CSVAGLGYGYTF.

The chain uses TRBV11-2 and TRBJ2-5, with 9 positions matching TRBD2. Germline V gene lookup returns CDR1 SGHAT and CDR2 FQNNGV. The CDR3 is 14 residues long. V lost 5 bases, J lost 4 bases, and 5 bases stayed unmatched. The CDR3 loop reads CASSRGGAGETQYF. In DNA, the CDR3 is TGTGCCAGCAGCCGCGGGGGGGCCGGAGAGACCCAGTACTTC.

The gene calls are TRBV28 and TRBJ1-1; 8 nucleotides match TRBD1. V was clipped by 3 bases and J by 6 bases; unmatched bases: 9. The CDR3 contains 15 residues. Germline V gene lookup returns CDR1 MDHEN and CDR2 SYDVKM. The DNA of the CDR3 is TGTGCCAGCAGTTTCCTGACAGGGGCCTTTCCTGAAGCTTTCTTT. This codes for CASSFLTGAFPEAFF.

V and J are TRBV7-9 and TRBJ2-5; the D gene is possibly TRBD1 (5 bases). The CDR3 spans 15 residues. The germline V gene encodes CDR1 SEHNR and CDR2 FQNEAQ (reference sequence). Trimming shortened V by 6 bases and J by 1 base, and 15 bases separated the two germline ends. The chain's CDR3 is CASRYWGQTQETQYF. The CDR3 DNA is TGTGCCAGCAGATATTGGGGCCAGACCCAAGAGACCCAGTACTTC.

Note on this clone: Different DNA sequences within this sample yield the same CDR3. V gene TRBV6-5 combines with J gene TRBJ1-3, with D perhaps TRBD1 (5 bases). CDR1 MNHEY and CDR2 SVGAGI come from the germline V gene. The CDR3 contains 13 residues. V lost 6 bases to trimming and J lost 3 bases, with 9 bases between them. CDR3 protein: CASRGTVGNTIYF. The CDR3 DNA is TGTGCCAGCAGAGGGACCGTTGGAAACACCATATATTTT.